This T cell receptor (beta chain) appears in the sequencing data of a study of CDR3 diversity in severe acne. Germline V gene lookup returns CDR1 SGHTA and CDR2 FQGNSA. V trimming: 5 bases; J trimming: 6 bases; junction bases outside the gene matches: 8. The CDR3 sequence is 15 residues long. TCRdb reprocessed the PCR reads with MiXCR, giving one entry per CDR3 protein. The sample holds under 100,000 distinct CDR3 sequences, around half seen once. The sample taken for sequencing was blood. The receptor comes from a male donor in good health, serving as a control. This chain uses TRBV7-2 with TRBJ2-7; 12 bases are a match to TRBD2. In DNA, the CDR3 is TGTGCCAGCAGCCCCTGGACTAGCGGGATTGTCGAGCAGTACTTC. As protein: CASSPWTSGIVEQYF.